This is a list of T cell receptor beta chains from one sample in a study of T cells in Graves' hyperthyroidism and ophthalmopathy. One entry per CDR3 protein, called by TCRdb with MiXCR from the multiplex PCR reads. The sample includes 500,000 to 800,000 distinct CDR3 sequences, around 13% of them seen just once. Sequencing used blood. The receptors come from a woman aged 50 to 60 with Graves' ophthalmopathy. Each CDR3 is given with its conserved first and last residue. D genes are given only for firm matches. Some rows have no size entry. The others give once, few or many, or a class for an expanded clone.

>TRBD2|TRBJ2-2|few|TRBV5-1
TGCGCCAGCACCCGACTAGCGCAGAACACCGGGGAGCTGTTTTTT
CASTRLAQNTGELFF
>.|TRBJ2-5|.|TRBV4-1
TGCGCCAGCAGCCAAGTTCAGGTCGCAATGGCCCAGTACTTC
CASSQVQVAMAQYF
>.|TRBJ2-7|many|TRBV29-1
TGCAGCGCCGGGTTAGGGATCGGTTACGAGCAGTACTTC
CSAGLGIGYEQYF
>.|TRBJ2-4|many|TRBV20-1
TGCAGTGCTAGCTCCTGGTGGCTAGCCAAAAACATTCAGTACTTC
CSASSWWLAKNIQYF
>.|TRBJ1-3|.|TRBV30
TGTGCCTGCTCTAACTCTGGAAACACCATGTATTTT
CACSNSGNTMYF
>.|TRBJ2-3|many|TRBV12-3/TRBV12-4
TGTGCCAGCAGTTTAAGGGGCCCGTGGATAGATACGCAGTATTTT
CASSLRGPWIDTQYF
>TRBD1|TRBJ2-1|many|TRBV5-6
TGTGCCAGCAGGGCGGAGACAGGGTTGCACAATGAGCAGTTCTTC
CASRAETGLHNEQFF
>.|TRBJ2-1|many|TRBV5-5
TGTGCCAGCAGCTTGGCCTCGGGACCAGGGACCAATGAGCAGTTCTTC
CASSLASGPGTNEQFF
>.|TRBJ2-5|many|TRBV12-3/TRBV12-4
TGTGCCAGCGGTAGTTACCCAGAGACCCAGTACTTC
CASGSYPETQYF
>TRBD2|TRBJ2-7|many|TRBV30
TGTGCCTGGATCGGACTAGCGGGAGGGCAATACGAGCAGTACTTC
CAWIGLAGGQYEQYF
>.|TRBJ1-5|.|TRBV5-1
TGCGCCAGCAGCTTGGACCCGAGTAGCAATCAGCCCCAGCATTTT
CASSLDPSSNQPQHF
>.|TRBJ2-7|many|TRBV20-1
TGCAGTGCTAGAGGGACACTCTCCTACGAGCAGTACTTC
CSARGTLSYEQYF